Following are 11 T cell receptor beta chains from one sample sequenced in a study of response to subunit inactivated influenza vaccine (dated 2018 in TCRdb). Preparation of the library involved RT-PCR. The sequencer listed for this sample is Illumina HiSeq 2500. TCRdb itself trimmed the public reads at Q25 with fastp, ran MiXCR and retained productive beta chains. Identical CDR3 proteins give one entry, which carries the most common genes and DNA. The sample table lists just over 300,000 distinct CDR3 sequences, approximately 21% of them with a count of one. The ten largest clones add up to around 10% of the sample. Sequences were derived from PBMCs from blood, sampled approximately 20 months after vaccination. The receptors shown here come from a man aged 50-75 years who received an inactivated influenza vaccine. Donor details come from another sample of the same person, matched by shared clones.

The chain couples TRBV10-3 to TRBJ1-1; possibly TRBD1 for D (5 bases). Trimming cost V 6 bases and J 0 bases, with 20 bases left between them. This CDR3 contains 17 residues. Per germline, CDR1 ENHRY and CDR2 SYGVKD. CDR3 DNA: TGTGCCATCAGGGGGGTTAAAGGGGTCGGCATGAACACTGAAGCTTTCTTT. Translated, it gives CAIRGVKGVGMNTEAFF.

V is TRBV12-3 or TRBV12-4 and J is TRBJ1-3; D gene ambiguous. The CDR3 extends over 12 amino acids. The ends were cut back, 6 bases at V and 10 bases at J, with 13 bases in the middle. DNA of the CDR3: TGTGCCAGCAGGAGAATCCCAGAAACCATATATTTT. Protein sequence: CASRRIPETIYF.

The chain uses TRBV20-1 and TRBJ2-1; a possible D gene is TRBD2 (6 bases). Trimming removed 1 base at V and 4 bases at J, with 11 bases between. Germline assignment: CDR1 DFQATT and CDR2 SNEGSKA (reference sequence). The CDR3 covers 14 residues. CDR3 protein: CSARGRGSYNEQFF. The CDR3 DNA reads as TGCAGTGCTAGAGGTCGGGGGTCTTACAATGAGCAGTTCTTC.

This rearrangement joins TRBV12-3 or TRBV12-4 to TRBJ1-6; 8 bases are a match to TRBD1. CDR3 length equals 15 residues. The junction had 6 bases not matched to a gene; V was cut back by 3 bases and J by 8 bases. CDR3 loop: CASSLTGTGYSPLHF. The CDR3 DNA is TGTGCCAGCAGTTTGACCGGGACAGGTTATTCACCCCTCCACTTT.

The chain has TRBV20-1 and TRBJ2-7; D remains unclear. V was trimmed by 1 base and J by 0 bases, leaving 4 bases between them. Germline CDR1 and CDR2: DFQATT and SNEGSKA (reference sequence). CDR3 length: 12 residues. CDR3 DNA: TGCAGTGCTAGAGGGGACTCCTACGAGCAGTACTTC. It encodes CSARGDSYEQYF.

The chain links TRBV10-3 to TRBJ2-5; D is uncertain. CDR3 length: 13 residues. Germline V gene sequence: CDR1 ENHRY, CDR2 SYGVKD. V dropped 11 bases and J dropped 2 bases, with 15 bases sitting between them. CDR3 nucleotides: TGTGCCTCAAAAAATGCTGGGCAAGAGACCCAGTACTTC. Encoded protein: CASKNAGQETQYF.

The chain couples TRBV7-2 to TRBJ1-3; D may be TRBD1 (6 bases). V shed 0 bases and J shed 4 bases, with 13 bases lying between them. The CDR3 runs to 16 residues. Germline CDR1 SGHTA, CDR2 FQGNSA. The DNA of the CDR3 is TGTGCCAGCAGCTTAGCGCAGGGGTCAACCGGAAACACCATATATTTT. This encodes CASSLAQGSTGNTIYF. Full variable domain (outside the CDR3, taken from reference TRBV7-2 and TRBJ1-3): GAGVSQSPSNKVTEKGKDVELRCDPISGHTALYWYRQSLGQGLEFLIYFQGNSAPDKSGLPSDRFSAERTGGSVSTLTIQRTQQEDSAVYLCASSLAQGSTGNTIYFGEGSWLTVV.

The CDR3 here is CASSQDTASSYNSPLHF. The CDR3 DNA reads TGTGCCAGCAGCCAAGATACGGCAAGCTCCTATAATTCACCCCTCCACTTT. This chain uses TRBV4-2 with TRBJ1-6; D is ambiguous. The CDR3 is 17 residues long. Germline assignment: CDR1 LGHNA and CDR2 YNFKEQ. The germline V and J ends were trimmed by 0 bases and 0 bases, with 9 bases remaining between them.

This chain connects TRBV4-3 to TRBJ2-2; tentatively, D is TRBD1 (5 bases). This CDR3 has 18 residues. Per germline, CDR1 LGHNA and CDR2 YSLEER. Deletions cut 3 bases from V and 0 bases from J, with 17 bases between. The DNA for the CDR3 is TGCGCCAGCAGCCAGGCGACAGTTTTTTTTCCGAACACCGGGGAGCTGTTTTTT. Protein product: CASSQATVFFPNTGELFF.

The chain is built from TRBV29-1 and TRBJ2-1; a possible D gene is TRBD2 (5 bases). This CDR3 is built from 15 residues. The germline V gene encodes CDR1 SQVTM and CDR2 ANQGSEA. With 6 bases removed from V and 0 bases from J, the gap between germline ends came to 15 bases. This CDR3 is CSVERLTSSYNEQFF. For the CDR3, the DNA is TGCAGCGTCGAAAGGCTAACTAGCTCCTACAATGAGCAGTTCTTC.

The chain joins TRBV6-5 to TRBJ2-1, with D tentatively TRBD2 (6 bases). The V end lost 4 bases, the J end lost 6 bases, and 16 bases lay between the germline ends. This CDR3 spans 15 amino acids. Germline V gene data show CDR1 as MNHEY and CDR2 as SVGAGI. The CDR3 here is CASSSRTNWGNEQFF. Here the CDR3 DNA reads TGTGCCAGCAGTTCCCGGACTAACTGGGGCAATGAGCAGTTCTTC.